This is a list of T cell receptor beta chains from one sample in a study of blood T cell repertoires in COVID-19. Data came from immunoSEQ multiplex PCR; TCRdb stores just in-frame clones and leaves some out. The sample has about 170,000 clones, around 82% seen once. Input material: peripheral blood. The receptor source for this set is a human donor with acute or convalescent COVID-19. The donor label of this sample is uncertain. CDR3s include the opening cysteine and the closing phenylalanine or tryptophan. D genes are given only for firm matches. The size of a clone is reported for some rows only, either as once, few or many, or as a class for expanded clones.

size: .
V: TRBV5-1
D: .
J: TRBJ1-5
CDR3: CASSFGGMSNQPQHF
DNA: TGCGCCAGCAGCTTTGGCGGTATGAGCAATCAGCCCCAGCATTTT

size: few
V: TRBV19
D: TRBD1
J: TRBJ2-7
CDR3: CASSQPPGTGGYEQYF
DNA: TGTGCCAGTAGCCAGCCACCCGGGACAGGGGGTTACGAGCAGTACTTC

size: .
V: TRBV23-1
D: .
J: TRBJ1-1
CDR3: CASSQRYLVNTEAFF
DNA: TGCGCCAGCAGTCAACGTTACCTAGTGAACACTGAAGCTTTCTTT

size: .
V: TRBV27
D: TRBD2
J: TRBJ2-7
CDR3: CASTLGRGSGSEQYF
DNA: TGTGCCAGCACCCTGGGCCGCGGGAGCGGGTCCGAGCAGTACTTC

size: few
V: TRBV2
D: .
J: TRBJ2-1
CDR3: CATSVGTSTSNEQFF
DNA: TGTGCCACCTCAGTGGGTACTAGCACCTCCAATGAGCAGTTCTTC

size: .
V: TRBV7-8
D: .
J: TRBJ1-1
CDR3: CASSLAQLTEAFF
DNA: TGTGCCAGCAGCTTGGCACAGCTGACTGAAGCTTTCTTT

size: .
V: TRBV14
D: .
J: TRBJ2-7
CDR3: CASSYWGVGEQYF
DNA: TGTGCCAGTTCCTACTGGGGGGTAGGTGAGCAGTACTTC

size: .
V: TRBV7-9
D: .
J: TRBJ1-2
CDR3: CASSFDSRNYGYTF
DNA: TGTGCCAGCAGCTTCGACAGCCGTAACTATGGCTACACCTTC

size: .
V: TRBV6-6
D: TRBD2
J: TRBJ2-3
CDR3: CASSYPGKREDTQYF
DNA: TGTGCCAGCAGTTACCCGGGGAAGCGGGAAGATACGCAGTATTTT

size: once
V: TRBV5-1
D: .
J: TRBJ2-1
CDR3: CASSLGDGGYNEQFF
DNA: TGCGCCAGCAGCTTGGGGGATGGGGGGTACAATGAGCAGTTCTTC

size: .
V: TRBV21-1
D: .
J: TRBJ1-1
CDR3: CASSKARDSGTANTEAFF
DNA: TGTGCCAGCAGCAAAGCAAGAGATAGCGGCACCGCGAACACTGAAGCTTTCTTT

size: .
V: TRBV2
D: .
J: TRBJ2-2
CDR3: CASQLTSFTGELFF
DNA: TGTGCCAGCCAATTGACTAGTTTCACCGGGGAGCTGTTTTTT

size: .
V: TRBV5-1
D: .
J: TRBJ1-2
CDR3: CASAAQNYGYTF
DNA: TGCGCCAGCGCCGCCCAGAACTATGGCTACACCTTC

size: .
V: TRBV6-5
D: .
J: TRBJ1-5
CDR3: CASRRDTSNQPQHF
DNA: TGTGCCAGCCGCAGGGACACTAGCAATCAGCCCCAGCATTTT

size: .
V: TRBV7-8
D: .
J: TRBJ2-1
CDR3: CASSSSLYNEQFF
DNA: TGTGCCAGCAGCTCCTCTCTTTACAATGAGCAGTTCTTC

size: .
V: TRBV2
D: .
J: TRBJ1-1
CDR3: CASGKEAPRGEAFF
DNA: TGTGCCAGCGGTAAGGAAGCTCCACGGGGTGAAGCTTTCTTT

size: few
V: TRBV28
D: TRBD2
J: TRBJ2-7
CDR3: CASSLALAGGFSYEQYF
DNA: TGTGCCAGCAGTTTGGCACTAGCGGGAGGGTTCTCCTACGAGCAGTACTTC

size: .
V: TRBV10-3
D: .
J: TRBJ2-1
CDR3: CAISEGQTYNEQFF
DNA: TGTGCCATCAGTGAGGGCCAAACCTACAATGAGCAGTTCTTC

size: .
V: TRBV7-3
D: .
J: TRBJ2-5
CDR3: CASSPQGLETQYF
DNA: TGTGCCAGCAGCCCTCAGGGGCTAGAGACCCAGTACTTC

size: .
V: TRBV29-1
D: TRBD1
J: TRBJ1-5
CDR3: CSVGGTEGQPQHF
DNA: TGCAGCGTTGGCGGGACAGAAGGTCAGCCCCAGCATTTT

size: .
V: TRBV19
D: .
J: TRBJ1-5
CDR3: CASTTEGRGNQPQHF
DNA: TGTGCCAGTACCACAGAGGGCCGCGGCAATCAGCCCCAGCATTTT

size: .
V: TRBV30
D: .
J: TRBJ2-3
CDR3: CAWSRDSSTDTQYF
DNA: TGTGCCTGGAGTCGGGACTCTAGCACAGATACGCAGTATTTT